These T cell receptor beta chains were read from a single sample in a study of CD8 T cells in ankylosing spondylitis. TCRdb reanalysed the 5' RACE reads using MiXCR and keeps one entry per CDR3 protein. The table has fewer than 450,000 distinct CDR3 sequences, under 20% seen once; the top ten hold approximately 1%. Input material: blood, either unsorted or a sorted T cell fraction (not recorded which). The receptor source for this set is a male donor with ankylosing spondylitis. Each CDR3 is given with its conserved first and last residue. The order of the fields is V gene, J gene, D gene, clone size, CDR3 DNA, CDR3 protein. The D gene is left open where the match is weak. A row's size may be missing; if present it is once, few, many or a size class.

V gene: TRBV12-3/TRBV12-4
J gene: TRBJ1-1
D gene: .
clone size: .
CDR3 DNA: TGTGCCAGCAGTTTAACGAAAGGGGGAATAGCGAACACTGAAGCTTTCTTT
CDR3 protein: CASSLTKGGIANTEAFF

V gene: TRBV5-1
J gene: TRBJ2-3
D gene: .
clone size: .
CDR3 DNA: TGCGCCAGCAGCTTGGTCCAGGGGGAGGCAGATACGCAGTATTTT
CDR3 protein: CASSLVQGEADTQYF

V gene: TRBV7-2
J gene: TRBJ1-1
D gene: TRBD1
clone size: .
CDR3 DNA: TGTGCCAGCAGCATACAGGGGAGGGACACTGAAGCTTTCTTT
CDR3 protein: CASSIQGRDTEAFF

V gene: TRBV3-1
J gene: TRBJ1-6
D gene: .
clone size: few
CDR3 DNA: TGTGCCAGCAGCCAGCAGACAGCTTATAATTCACCCCTCCACTTT
CDR3 protein: CASSQQTAYNSPLHF

V gene: TRBV20-1
J gene: TRBJ1-3
D gene: .
clone size: .
CDR3 DNA: TGCAGTGCTATACAGCCTTCTGGAAACACCATATATTTT
CDR3 protein: CSAIQPSGNTIYF

V gene: TRBV29-1
J gene: TRBJ2-7
D gene: .
clone size: many
CDR3 DNA: TGCAGCGTCGTCTTAAGCGGCAATTACGAGCAGTACTTC
CDR3 protein: CSVVLSGNYEQYF

V gene: TRBV7-7
J gene: TRBJ2-5
D gene: .
clone size: few
CDR3 DNA: TGTGCTAGCAGCTTAAGTGCGGGGATTCGAGAGACCCAGTACTTC
CDR3 protein: CASSLSAGIRETQYF

V gene: TRBV5-1
J gene: TRBJ2-5
D gene: .
clone size: few
CDR3 DNA: TGCGCCAGCAACGGACGGAGGCAAGAGACCCAGTACTTC
CDR3 protein: CASNGRRQETQYF

V gene: TRBV27
J gene: TRBJ1-6
D gene: .
clone size: .
CDR3 DNA: TGTGCCAGCAGCCCTGACAGGAGCCATTCACCCCTCCACTTT
CDR3 protein: CASSPDRSHSPLHF

V gene: TRBV6-2/TRBV6-3
J gene: TRBJ1-6
D gene: .
clone size: once
CDR3 DNA: TGTGCCAGCAGTTACTCGTCGCCCGACGGTCTTCATTCACCCCTCCACTTT
CDR3 protein: CASSYSSPDGLHSPLHF

V gene: TRBV12-3/TRBV12-4
J gene: TRBJ1-5
D gene: TRBD1
clone size: few
CDR3 DNA: TGTGCCAGCAGTTCAGCAGGGACAGCCAACAATCAGCCCCAGCATTTT
CDR3 protein: CASSSAGTANNQPQHF

V gene: TRBV5-1
J gene: TRBJ2-7
D gene: .
clone size: few
CDR3 DNA: TGCGCCAGCAGCTTGGCCGGGCGGTCCGAGCAGTACTTC
CDR3 protein: CASSLAGRSEQYF

V gene: TRBV9
J gene: TRBJ2-5
D gene: .
clone size: once
CDR3 DNA: TGTGCCAGCAGCGTAGACGCAGGGGCCAAGACCCAGTACTTC
CDR3 protein: CASSVDAGAKTQYF

V gene: TRBV20-1
J gene: TRBJ1-5
D gene: .
clone size: few
CDR3 DNA: TGCAGTGCTAGAGTGGGCAGAGATCAGCCCCAGCATTTT
CDR3 protein: CSARVGRDQPQHF

V gene: TRBV27
J gene: TRBJ2-7
D gene: TRBD1
clone size: many
CDR3 DNA: TGTGCCAGCAGTCGGACAGGGGGCTTATATCGGTACTTC
CDR3 protein: CASSRTGGLYRYF

V gene: TRBV3-1
J gene: TRBJ2-7
D gene: TRBD1
clone size: few
CDR3 DNA: TGTGCCAGCAGCCGGACAGGGGCCCACTACGAGCAGTACTTC
CDR3 protein: CASSRTGAHYEQYF

V gene: TRBV5-1
J gene: TRBJ1-6
D gene: .
clone size: many
CDR3 DNA: TGCGCCAGCAGCAGGTCCGGGGATAATTCACCCCTCCACTTT
CDR3 protein: CASSRSGDNSPLHF

V gene: TRBV7-2
J gene: TRBJ1-5
D gene: .
clone size: .
CDR3 DNA: TGTGCCAGCGGACCTAATCAGCCCCAGCATTTT
CDR3 protein: CASGPNQPQHF

V gene: TRBV5-1
J gene: TRBJ1-1
D gene: TRBD1
clone size: few
CDR3 DNA: TGCGCCAGCAGCTTGCAGGGGACAGGGGCTTTCTTT
CDR3 protein: CASSLQGTGAFF

V gene: TRBV16
J gene: TRBJ1-2
D gene: .
clone size: few
CDR3 DNA: TGTGCCAGCAGCCAAGACGGGACAACCTATGGCTACACCTTC
CDR3 protein: CASSQDGTTYGYTF

V gene: TRBV20-1
J gene: TRBJ2-2
D gene: TRBD2
clone size: .
CDR3 DNA: TGCTGCGCTAGATTTCGTACTAGCGGGGGGGCGGGGAACACCGGGGAGCTGTTTTTT
CDR3 protein: CCARFRTSGGAGNTGELFF

V gene: TRBV7-3
J gene: TRBJ1-1
D gene: .
clone size: .
CDR3 DNA: TGTGCCAGCAGCCTAGACGGGGCCACTGAAGCTTTCTTT
CDR3 protein: CASSLDGATEAFF

V gene: TRBV20-1
J gene: TRBJ2-2
D gene: .
clone size: few
CDR3 DNA: TGCAGTGCTAGGGTACCGGGACTGACAACCGGGGAGCTGTTTTTT
CDR3 protein: CSARVPGLTTGELFF

V gene: TRBV6-5
J gene: TRBJ2-6
D gene: .
clone size: many
CDR3 DNA: TGTGCCAGCAGTTACGTCTTATCTCCGGGGGCCAACGTCCTGACTTTC
CDR3 protein: CASSYVLSPGANVLTF

V gene: TRBV28
J gene: TRBJ2-3
D gene: .
clone size: .
CDR3 DNA: TGTGCCAGCGGGGGTTGGGATACGCAGTATTTT
CDR3 protein: CASGGWDTQYF

V gene: TRBV27
J gene: TRBJ1-1
D gene: .
clone size: few
CDR3 DNA: TGTGCCAGCAGTTCCCCCTTGAACACTGAAGCTTTCTTT
CDR3 protein: CASSSPLNTEAFF

V gene: TRBV12-3/TRBV12-4
J gene: TRBJ1-5
D gene: .
clone size: .
CDR3 DNA: TGTGCCAGCAGTTCCAGGGATCAGCCCCAGCATTTT
CDR3 protein: CASSSRDQPQHF

V gene: TRBV15
J gene: TRBJ2-1
D gene: .
clone size: few
CDR3 DNA: TGTGCCACCAGCAGCCAGAACGTGGCGGCCTGGTCTCCCTACAATGAGCAGTTCTTC
CDR3 protein: CATSSQNVAAWSPYNEQFF

V gene: TRBV29-1
J gene: TRBJ2-1
D gene: TRBD2
clone size: .
CDR3 DNA: TGCAGCGTTGAAGATCCGCAGAATGTCGGGAGGGTCTACAATGAGCAGTTCTTC
CDR3 protein: CSVEDPQNVGRVYNEQFF

V gene: TRBV7-8
J gene: TRBJ2-3
D gene: TRBD2
clone size: .
CDR3 DNA: TGTGCCAGCAGCTCTAGCGGGAGATTAGGCACAGATACGCAGTATTTT
CDR3 protein: CASSSSGRLGTDTQYF

V gene: TRBV5-5
J gene: TRBJ1-1
D gene: .
clone size: .
CDR3 DNA: TGTGCCAGCAGCTTCGATCCCAATGAAGCTTTCTTT
CDR3 protein: CASSFDPNEAFF

V gene: TRBV6-1
J gene: TRBJ1-2
D gene: .
clone size: .
CDR3 DNA: TGTGCCAGCAGTGAAGTACGGGGGTATGGCTACACCTTC
CDR3 protein: CASSEVRGYGYTF

V gene: TRBV19
J gene: TRBJ2-1
D gene: .
clone size: .
CDR3 DNA: TGTGCCAGCACCTCCGGGGGCCTAGGGTACAATGAGCAGTTCTTC
CDR3 protein: CASTSGGLGYNEQFF

V gene: TRBV2
J gene: TRBJ2-5
D gene: .
clone size: .
CDR3 DNA: TGTGCCAGCAGGGCCGGGGGTCTTTCTGGGGAGACCCAGTACTTC
CDR3 protein: CASRAGGLSGETQYF